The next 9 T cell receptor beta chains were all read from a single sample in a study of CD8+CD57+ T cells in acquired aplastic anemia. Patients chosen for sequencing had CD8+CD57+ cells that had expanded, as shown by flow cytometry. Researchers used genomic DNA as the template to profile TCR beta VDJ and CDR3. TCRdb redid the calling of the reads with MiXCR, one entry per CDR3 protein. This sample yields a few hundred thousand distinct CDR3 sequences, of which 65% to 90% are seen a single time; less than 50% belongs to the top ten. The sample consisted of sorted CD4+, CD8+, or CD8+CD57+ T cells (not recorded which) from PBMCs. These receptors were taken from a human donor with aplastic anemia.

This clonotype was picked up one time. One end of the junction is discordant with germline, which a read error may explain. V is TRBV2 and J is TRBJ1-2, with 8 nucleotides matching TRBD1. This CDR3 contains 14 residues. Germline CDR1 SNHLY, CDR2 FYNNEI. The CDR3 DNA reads TGTGCCAGCGGGGACGGGACAGGTGGTTATGGGTACTCTTTC. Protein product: CASGDGTGGYGYSF.

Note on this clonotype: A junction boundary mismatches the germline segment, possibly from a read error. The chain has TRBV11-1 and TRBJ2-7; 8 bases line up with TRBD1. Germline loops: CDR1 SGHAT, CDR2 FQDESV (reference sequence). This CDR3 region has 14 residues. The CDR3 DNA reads TGCGCCAGCAGCCACGACAGGGGCGCCTACGAGCAGTACTTC. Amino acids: CASSHDRGAYEQYF.

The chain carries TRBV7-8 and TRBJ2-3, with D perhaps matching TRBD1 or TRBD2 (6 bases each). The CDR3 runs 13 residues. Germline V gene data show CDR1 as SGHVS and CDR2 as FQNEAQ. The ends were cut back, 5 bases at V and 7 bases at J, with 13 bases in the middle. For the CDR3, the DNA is TGTGCCAGCAGCGTCGGGGGCCCAAATACGCAGTATTTT. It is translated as CASSVGGPNTQYF.

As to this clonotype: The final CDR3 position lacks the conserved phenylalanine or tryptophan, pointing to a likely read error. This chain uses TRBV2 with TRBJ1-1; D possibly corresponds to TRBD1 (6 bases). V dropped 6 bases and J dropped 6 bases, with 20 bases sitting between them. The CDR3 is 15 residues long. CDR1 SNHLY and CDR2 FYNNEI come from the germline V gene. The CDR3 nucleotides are TGTGCCAGCAGGGGGGTGGGGGGGGCTAACCCTGAAGCTTTCTTA. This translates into CASRGVGGANPEAFL.

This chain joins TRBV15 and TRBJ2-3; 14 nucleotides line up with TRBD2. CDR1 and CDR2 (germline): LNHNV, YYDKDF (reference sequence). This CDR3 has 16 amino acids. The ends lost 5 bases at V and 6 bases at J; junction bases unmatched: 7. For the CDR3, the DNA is TGTGCCACCAGCGAAGGGACTAGCGGGGGTCAGGATACGCAGTATTTT. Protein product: CATSEGTSGGQDTQYF.

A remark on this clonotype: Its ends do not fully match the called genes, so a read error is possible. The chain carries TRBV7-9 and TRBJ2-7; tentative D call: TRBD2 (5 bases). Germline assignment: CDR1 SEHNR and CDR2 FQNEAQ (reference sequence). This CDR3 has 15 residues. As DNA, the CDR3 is TGTGCCAGCAGCTCCCCCCGGACGGGATCCTGCGAGCAGTACTTC. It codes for CASSSPRTGSCEQYF.

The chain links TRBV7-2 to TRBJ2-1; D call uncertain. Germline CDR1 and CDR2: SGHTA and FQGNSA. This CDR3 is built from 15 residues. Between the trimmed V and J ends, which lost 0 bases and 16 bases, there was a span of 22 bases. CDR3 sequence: CASSLATGPDKQYFF. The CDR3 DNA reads TGTGCCAGCAGCTTAGCGACTGGTCCCGATAAGCAGTATTTCTTC.

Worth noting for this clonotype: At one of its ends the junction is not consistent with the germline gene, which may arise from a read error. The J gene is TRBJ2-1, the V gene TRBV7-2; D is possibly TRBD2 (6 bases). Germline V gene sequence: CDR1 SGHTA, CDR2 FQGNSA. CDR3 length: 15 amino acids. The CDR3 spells CASSLDGGTYTEQFF. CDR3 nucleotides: TGCGCCAGCAGCTTGGATGGGGGGACCTATACTGAGCAGTTCTTC. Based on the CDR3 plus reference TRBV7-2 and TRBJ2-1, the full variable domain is GAGVSQSPSNKVTEKGKDVELRCDPISGHTALYWYRQSLGQGLEFLIYFQGNSAPDKSGLPSDRFSAERTGGSVSTLTIQRTQQEDSAVYLCASSLDGGTYTEQFFGPGTRLTVL.

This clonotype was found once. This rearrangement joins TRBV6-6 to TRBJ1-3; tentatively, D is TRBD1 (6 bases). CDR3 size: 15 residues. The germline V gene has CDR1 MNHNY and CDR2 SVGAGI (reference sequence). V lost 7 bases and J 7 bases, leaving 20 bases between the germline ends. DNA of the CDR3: TGTGCCAGCAAGAGCCCGGGGACACGGGTTAACACCATATATTTT. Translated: CASKSPGTRVNTIYF.